One sample yielded the 30 T cell receptor beta chains listed below, sequenced in a study of T cell responses to AZD1222 COVID-19 vaccine. Sequenced by immunoSEQ multiplex PCR; TCRdb stores in-frame clones only, minus some. Seen here are 200,000 to 300,000 clones, more than 80% observed once, and the top ten hold less than 0.6%. Sequencing used peripheral blood, obtained on day 0 of AZD1222 vaccination. The receptors come from an adult in good health.

The chain joins TRBV29-1 to TRBJ2-7; D ambiguous. V shed 7 bases and J shed 4 bases, with 11 bases lying between them. This CDR3 is built from 11 residues. From germline, CDR1 is SQVTM and CDR2 ANQGSEA. Here the CDR3 reads CSARFGYEQYF. CDR3 nucleotides: TGCAGCGCCAGGTTCGGATACGAGCAGTACTTC.

Concerning this clone itself: Other DNA variants within this sample encode the same CDR3. The rearrangement uses TRBV3-1 (or the pseudogene TRBV3-2) and TRBJ2-6; D not resolved. V gave up 6 bases and J gave up 4 bases, with 7 bases separating them. This CDR3 has 13 amino acids. Germline CDR1 LGHDT, CDR2 YNNKEL (reference sequence). In DNA, the CDR3 is TGTGCCAGCAGTCCCTCCGGGGCCAACGTCCTGACTTTC. As protein: CASSPSGANVLTF.

CDR3 loop: CASSFVSPSSYNEQFF. DNA of the CDR3: TGCGCCAGCAGCTTCGTGTCCCCGAGCTCCTACAATGAGCAGTTCTTC. This chain joins TRBV5-1 and TRBJ2-1; D call uncertain. The ends were cut back, 2 bases at V and 0 bases at J, with 12 bases in the middle. Germline V lookup: CDR1 SGHRS, CDR2 YFSETQ. CDR3 length: 16 residues.

V usage is TRBV5-1 and J usage is TRBJ2-1; TRBD2 agrees at 8 bases. The ends lost 0 bases at V and 6 bases at J; junction bases unmatched: 2. CDR1 SGHRS and CDR2 YFSETQ come from the germline V gene. This CDR3 has 14 residues. The CDR3 nucleotides are TGCGCCAGCAGCTTGGCTGGGACTAGCAATGAGCAGTTCTTC. It yields the protein CASSLAGTSNEQFF.

This clone was counted once. The CDR3, as DNA: TGTGCCACGGGAGGCTCGAATGAAAAACTGTTTTTT. This translates into CATGGSNEKLFF. The chain couples TRBV7-9 to TRBJ1-4; D gene ambiguous. This CDR3 has 12 amino acids. V was clipped by 10 bases and J by 5 bases, with 11 bases between them. Per the germline V gene, CDR1 is SEHNR and CDR2 is FQNEAQ (reference sequence).

The chain carries TRBV28 and TRBJ2-2; 7 positions agree with TRBD1. Germline CDR1 is MDHEN and CDR2 is SYDVKM. Trimming cost V 9 bases and J 3 bases; bases outside gene matches: 7. This CDR3 contains 14 residues. The CDR3 bases are TGTGCCAGTGCCCCCGGGACAGACACCGGGGAGCTGTTTTTT. It specifies CASAPGTDTGELFF.

With regard to this clone: One end of the junction is discordant with germline, which a read error may explain. Other DNA sequences from this sample encode an identical CDR3 as well. The V gene is TRBV11-2, the J gene TRBJ2-1; D is unresolved. Germline CDR1 reads SGHAT; CDR2 reads FQNNGV. CDR3 length equals 12 residues. CDR3 in amino acids: CASRPINTEQFF. The CDR3 coding sequence is TGCGCCAGCAGGCCTATCAACACTGAGCAGTTCTTC.

The V call is TRBV30, the J call TRBJ1-2; D remains ambiguous. Germline values: CDR1 GTSNPN, CDR2 SVGIG (reference sequence). The CDR3 sequence is 11 residues long. The V and J ends lost 0 bases and 4 bases respectively, with 3 bases between them. CDR3 amino acids: CAWSVAYGYTF. The CDR3, as DNA: TGTGCCTGGAGTGTGGCCTATGGCTACACCTTC.

V and J are TRBV27 and TRBJ2-7; 10 nucleotides line up with TRBD2. The CDR3 runs 14 residues. The V segment lost 5 bases and the J segment 2 bases; nucleotides outside the gene matches: 3. Germline loops: CDR1 MNHEY, CDR2 SMNVEV (reference sequence). CDR3 in DNA: TGTGCCAGCAGTCAACTAGCGGGGCCCTACGAGCAGTACTTC. Translation gives CASSQLAGPYEQYF.

The gene calls are TRBV13 and TRBJ1-1, with unresolved D. The V and J ends lost 1 base and 1 base respectively, with 4 bases between them. Germline CDR1 reads PRHDT; CDR2 reads FYEKMQ (reference sequence). The CDR3 length is 13 residues. The CDR3 loop is CASSLDRNTEAFF. The CDR3 DNA sequence: TGTGCCAGCAGCTTAGACCGGAACACTGAAGCTTTCTTT.

This chain uses TRBV2 with TRBJ2-2; D not resolved. The CDR3 length is 15 residues. Trimming pared 5 bases from V and 1 base from J, leaving 11 bases between. Germline CDR1 SNHLY, CDR2 FYNNEI. In DNA form, the CDR3 reads TGTGCCAGCAGTTTATTCTTCGGGAACACCGGGGAGCTGTTTTTT. This sequence encodes CASSLFFGNTGELFF.

The V call is TRBV5-4, the J call TRBJ1-2; D is ambiguous. Trimming took off 4 bases at V and 2 bases at J, with 18 bases between the two ends. Per germline, CDR1 SGHNT and CDR2 YYREEE (reference sequence). This CDR3 is built from 16 residues. The CDR3 DNA sequence: TGTGCCAGCAGCGAGGGCATTGAAGCTTCAAACTATGGCTACACCTTC. Its protein product is CASSEGIEASNYGYTF.

The rearrangement links TRBV5-1 to TRBJ2-3; 8 bases map to TRBD1. Germline V gene data show CDR1 as SGHRS and CDR2 as YFSETQ. The CDR3 is 15 amino acids. Trimming took 4 bases from V and 3 from J; bases not matched to a gene: 7. Written as DNA, the CDR3 is TGCGCCAGCAGCCCGGGACAGGTCGCGACAGATACGCAGTATTTT. Its translation is CASSPGQVATDTQYF.

The chain joins TRBV2 to TRBJ2-7; 7 nucleotides align to TRBD2. This CDR3 spans 14 amino acids. With V trimmed by 5 bases and J by 9 bases, 13 bases remained unmatched. The V gene's germline CDR1 is SNHLY and CDR2 FYNNEI. The DNA for the CDR3 is TGTGCCAGCAGTTTGCCTAGCGGACCTACGAGGCAGTACTTC. Protein: CASSLPSGPTRQYF.

The V gene is TRBV9, the J gene TRBJ2-2, with TRBD2 matching 9 bases. Germline CDR1 reads SGDLS; CDR2 reads YYNGEE. The CDR3 extends over 16 amino acids. V lost 4 bases, J lost 0 bases, and 4 bases stayed unmatched. The CDR3 DNA follows: TGTGCCAGCAGCTTCCGACTAGCGGCGAACACCGGGGAGCTGTTTTTT. It specifies CASSFRLAANTGELFF. The full variable domain, with the rest looked up from reference TRBV9 and TRBJ2-2, is DSGVTQTPKHLITATGQRVTLRCSPRSGDLSVYWYQQSLDQGLQFLIQYYNGEERAKGNILERFSAQQFPDLHSELNLSSLELGDSALYFCASSFRLAANTGELFFGEGSRLTVL.

The chain joins TRBV23-1 to TRBJ1-2; D might be TRBD1 (6 bases). TRBV23-1 is reported as an ORF; its role is uncertain. The CDR3 covers 14 residues. The ends were cut back, 4 bases at V and 1 base at J, with 10 bases in the middle. CDR3: CASSPNRDNYGYTF. The DNA for the CDR3 is TGCGCCAGCAGTCCAAACAGGGATAACTATGGCTACACCTTC.

The chain uses TRBV7-3 and TRBJ1-5; TRBD1 is a possible D gene (6 bases). The CDR3 is 13 residues long. V lost 3 bases and J lost 8, with 11 bases in between. Germline-derived CDR1 and CDR2 are SGHTA and FQGTGA. The CDR3 DNA reads TGTGCCAGCAGCTTTACTCCAGGGGAGCCCCAGCATTTT. It is translated as CASSFTPGEPQHF.

The chain joins TRBV19 to TRBJ2-2; 13 positions agree with TRBD2. The CDR3 length is 16 residues. Germline values: CDR1 LNHDA, CDR2 SQIVND (reference sequence). V shed 4 bases, J shed 6 bases, and the junction held 5 bases outside the gene matches. CDR3 DNA: TGTGCCAGTAGTAGAACTAGCGGGAGGGCCCCCGGGGAGCTGTTTTTT. Translating gives CASSRTSGRAPGELFF.

V is TRBV28 and J is TRBJ2-1, with D possibly matching TRBD1 (6 bases). The CDR3 loop spans 15 amino acids. Trimming left V 3 bases short and J 12 bases short, with 21 bases between. Germline V lookup: CDR1 MDHEN, CDR2 SYDVKM. CDR3: CASSLSASGQYRQFF. The CDR3 DNA sequence: TGTGCCAGCAGTTTGTCAGCCTCGGGACAATATAGGCAGTTCTTC.

The rearrangement uses TRBV5-1 and TRBJ2-7, with TRBD2 matching 10 bases. The CDR3 sequence is 16 residues long. The junction had 14 bases not matched to a gene; V was cut back by 4 bases and J by 7 bases. CDR1 and CDR2 (germline): SGHRS, YFSETQ. The CDR3: CASSPYAKAGGREQYF. Written as DNA, the CDR3 is TGCGCCAGCAGCCCCTACGCTAAAGCGGGAGGGCGTGAGCAGTACTTC. The full variable domain, completed using reference TRBV5-1 and TRBJ2-7, is KAGVTQTPRYLIKTRGQQVTLSCSPISGHRSVSWYQQTPGQGLQFLFEYFSETQRNKGNFPGRFSGRQFSNSRSEMNVSTLELGDSALYLCASSPYAKAGGREQYFGPGTRLTVT.

The V gene is TRBV28, the J gene TRBJ1-4; 7 bases are shared with TRBD1. The CDR3 sequence is 15 residues long. The J segment lost 8 bases and the V segment lost 5 bases, leaving 11 bases of the junction unmatched. The germline V gene encodes CDR1 MDHEN and CDR2 SYDVKM. The chain's CDR3 is CASSLPPRTGEKLFF. CDR3 DNA sequence: TGTGCCAGCAGTCTCCCCCCCAGGACAGGCGAAAAACTGTTTTTT.

The rearrangement joins TRBV5-1 to TRBJ1-2, with 9 bases that match TRBD1. CDR3 size: 15 residues. Germline lookup yields CDR1 SGHRS and CDR2 YFSETQ. V lost 0 bases and J lost 4; bases outside the gene matches: 4. CDR3 region: CASSLATGGSYGYTF. CDR3 in DNA: TGCGCCAGCAGCTTGGCGACAGGGGGATCCTATGGCTACACCTTC.

This clone was counted a single time. The rearrangement links TRBV28 to TRBJ2-1; D gene uncertain. CDR1 and CDR2 (germline): MDHEN, SYDVKM. This CDR3 is built from 14 residues. V dropped 6 bases and J dropped 3 bases, with 12 bases sitting between them. The CDR3 spells CASSSGPSYNEQFF. The DNA of the CDR3 is TGTGCCAGCAGCTCGGGTCCCAGCTACAATGAGCAGTTCTTC.

V is TRBV5-1 and J is TRBJ1-4; a possible D gene is TRBD1 (6 bases). The CDR3 length is 13 residues. The V gene's germline CDR1 is SGHRS and CDR2 YFSETQ. Trimming shortened V by 1 base and J by 5 bases, and 6 bases separated the two germline ends. The CDR3 region has the DNA TGCGCCAGCAGCTTGACAGGGAATGAAAAACTGTTTTTT. Encoded protein: CASSLTGNEKLFF.

The sample holds one count of this clone. V and J are TRBV19 and TRBJ2-1, with 12 bases matching TRBD2. Germline CDR1 is LNHDA and CDR2 is SQIVND (reference sequence). The CDR3 contains 15 residues. With 5 bases clipped from V and 8 bases from J, the junction kept 7 bases outside the gene matches. The DNA of the CDR3 is TGTGCCAGTAGTCCGACTAGCGGGAGATTCGATGAGCAGTTCTTC. This gives the protein CASSPTSGRFDEQFF. The full variable domain, with the rest looked up from reference TRBV19 and TRBJ2-1, is DGGITQSPKYLFRKEGQNVTLSCEQNLNHDAMYWYRQDPGQGLRLIYYSQIVNDFQKGDIAEGYSVSREKKESFPLTVTSAQKNPTAFYLCASSPTSGRFDEQFFGPGTRLTVL.

V is TRBV10-3 and J is TRBJ2-1, with D unresolved. Trimming cost V 4 bases and J 5 bases, with 15 bases left between them. The CDR3 runs 15 residues. Germline V gene data show CDR1 as ENHRY and CDR2 as SYGVKD. For the CDR3, the DNA is TGTGCCATCAGTGCGGCAGGCGGTTCCCACAATGAGCAGTTCTTC. Translation gives CAISAAGGSHNEQFF.

The rearrangement uses TRBV28 and TRBJ2-1; 11 bases fit TRBD2. CDR1 and CDR2 from the germline V gene are MDHEN and SYDVKM. The CDR3 sequence is 16 residues long. V gave up 5 bases and J gave up 9 bases; unmatched junction bases: 12. In nucleotides, the CDR3 is TGTGCCAGCAGTCGTTTTAGCGGGGGGGCGTTTAGTGAGCAGTTCTTC. Protein sequence: CASSRFSGGAFSEQFF.

V usage is TRBV27 and J usage is TRBJ1-1; no clear D gene. Trimming stripped 3 bases from V and 0 bases from J, with 8 bases between. Germline V gives CDR1 MNHEY, CDR2 SMNVEV (reference sequence). The CDR3 covers 14 residues. In nucleotides, the CDR3 is TGTGCCAGCAGTTTCAGGTCATTGAACACTGAAGCTTTCTTT. It codes for CASSFRSLNTEAFF.

This rearrangement joins TRBV12-5 to TRBJ2-7; D is unresolved. Trimming removed 1 base at V and 5 bases at J, with 6 bases between. Germline V lookup: CDR1 LGHNT, CDR2 FRNRAP. The CDR3 totals 12 residues. CDR3: CASGLDTHEQYF. In DNA, the CDR3 is TGTGCTAGTGGTTTGGACACACACGAGCAGTACTTC.

The chain combines TRBV5-1 with TRBJ1-4; D ambiguous. V was trimmed by 3 bases and J by 7 bases, leaving 10 bases between them. From germline, CDR1 is SGHRS and CDR2 YFSETQ. This CDR3 comprises 13 residues. Here the CDR3 reads CASSSEAGEKLFF. CDR3 DNA sequence: TGCGCCAGCAGCTCGGAAGCGGGTGAAAAACTGTTTTTT.